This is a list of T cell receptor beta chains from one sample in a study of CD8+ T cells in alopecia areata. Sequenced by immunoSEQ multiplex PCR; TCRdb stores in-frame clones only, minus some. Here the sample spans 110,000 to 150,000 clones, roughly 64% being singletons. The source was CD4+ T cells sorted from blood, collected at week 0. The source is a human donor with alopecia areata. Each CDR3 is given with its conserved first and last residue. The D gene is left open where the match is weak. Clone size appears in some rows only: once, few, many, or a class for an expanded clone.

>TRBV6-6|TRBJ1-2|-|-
TGTGCCAGCAGTTACTCGACGGGCTACACCTTC
CASSYSTGYTF
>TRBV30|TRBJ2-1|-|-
TGTGCCTGGAGTGGGACAACCATTGGGAATGAGCAGTTCTTC
CAWSGTTIGNEQFF
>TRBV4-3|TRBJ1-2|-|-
TGCGCCAGCAGCGTCGGACGGAACTATGGCTACACCTTC
CASSVGRNYGYTF
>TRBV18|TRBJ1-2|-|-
TGTGCCAGCTCACCTCAGGGTGGTGGCTACACCTTC
CASSPQGGGYTF
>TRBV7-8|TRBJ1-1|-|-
TGTGCCAGCAGCCCCGACAGGCTCTTTATGAACACTGAAGCTTTCTTT
CASSPDRLFMNTEAFF
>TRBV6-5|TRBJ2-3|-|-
TGTGCCAGCAGTTCTCCAGGAGGGGGAAATACGCAGTATTTT
CASSSPGGGNTQYF
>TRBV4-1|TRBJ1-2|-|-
TGCGCCAGCAGCCAAGGACAGCGAAACTATGGCTACACCTTC
CASSQGQRNYGYTF
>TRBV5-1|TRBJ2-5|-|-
TGCGCCAGCAGCTTACCCGACAGACAAGAGACCCAGTACTTC
CASSLPDRQETQYF
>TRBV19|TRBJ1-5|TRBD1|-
TGTGCCAGTAGTACCGACAGGGGCAATCAGCCCCAGCATTTT
CASSTDRGNQPQHF
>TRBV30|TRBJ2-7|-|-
TGTGCCTGGAGTGTACAAAGCACTAAGCGGCACGAGCAGTACTTC
CAWSVQSTKRHEQYF
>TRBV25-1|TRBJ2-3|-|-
TGTGCCAGCAGTTTTTCCACAGATACGCAGTATTTT
CASSFSTDTQYF
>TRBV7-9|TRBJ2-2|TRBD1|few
TGTGCCAGCAGCTTGGGACAGGGATCACCCGGGGAGCTGTTTTTT
CASSLGQGSPGELFF
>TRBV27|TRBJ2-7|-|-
TGTGCCAGCAGTTCGTTGGCGGGGGCCAGGAACGAGCAGTACTTC
CASSSLAGARNEQYF
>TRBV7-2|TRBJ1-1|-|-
TGTGCCAGCAGCTTAGGAGTCACTGAAGCTTTCTTT
CASSLGVTEAFF
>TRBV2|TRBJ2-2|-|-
TGTGCCAGCAGTGGACAGGCGAACACCGGGGAGCTGTTTTTT
CASSGQANTGELFF
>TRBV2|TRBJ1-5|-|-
TGTGCCAGCAGTGAGGGGGGTAATCAGCGACAGCCCCAGCATTTT
CASSEGGNQRQPQHF
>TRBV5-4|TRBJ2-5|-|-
TGTGCCAGCAGCTCCCCCGGCGCAGGACTAGAGACCCAGTACTTC
CASSSPGAGLETQYF
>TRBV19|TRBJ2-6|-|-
TGTGCCAGTAGCGGGGCTGGGGCCAACGTCCTGACTTTC
CASSGAGANVLTF
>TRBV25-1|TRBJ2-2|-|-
TGTGCCAGCAGTGAGGGGGGGAACACCGGGGAGCTGTTTTTT
CASSEGGNTGELFF
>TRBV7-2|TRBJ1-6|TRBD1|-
TGTGCCAGCAGCTCTCGACAGGGGAAGGGGTCACCCCTCCACTTT
CASSSRQGKGSPLHF
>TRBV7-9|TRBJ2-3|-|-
TGTGCCAGCAGCCCGACAGAGACGAGCACAGATACGCAGTATTTT
CASSPTETSTDTQYF
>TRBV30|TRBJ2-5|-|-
TGTGCCTGGAGTGTAGAACCATTTCGAACCCAGTACTTC
CAWSVEPFRTQYF
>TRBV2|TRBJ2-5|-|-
TGTGCCAGCAGTGAAGCTGGGGCCGGGGGAGAGACCCAGTACTTC
CASSEAGAGGETQYF
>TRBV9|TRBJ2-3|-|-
TGTGCCAGCAGCGTAGGGGGACTCACTAGCACAGATACGCAGTATTTT
CASSVGGLTSTDTQYF
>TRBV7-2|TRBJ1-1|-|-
TGTGCCAGCAGTTCCCAGGGGAACACTGAAGCTTTCTTT
CASSSQGNTEAFF
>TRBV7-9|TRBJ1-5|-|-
TGTGCCAGCAGCCTAGACCTTACGGGCAATCAGCCCCAGCATTTT
CASSLDLTGNQPQHF
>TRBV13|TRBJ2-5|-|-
TGTGCCAGCAGCCTCAGGGTCTGGCGGGAGACCCAGTACTTC
CASSLRVWRETQYF
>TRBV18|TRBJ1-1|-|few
TGTGCCAGCTCACCTCCGGGACGGATGAACACTGAAGCTTTCTTT
CASSPPGRMNTEAFF
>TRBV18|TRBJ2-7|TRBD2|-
TGTGCCAGCTCACCGGGGGGGGACGAGCAGTACTTC
CASSPGGDEQYF
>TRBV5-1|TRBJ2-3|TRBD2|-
TGCGCCAGCAGCTTGACTAGCGGGGGGCCAGATACGCAGTATTTT
CASSLTSGGPDTQYF
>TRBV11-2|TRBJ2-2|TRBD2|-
TGTGCCAGCAGCCCTAGCGGGGGCGACACCGGGGAGCTGTTTTTT
CASSPSGGDTGELFF
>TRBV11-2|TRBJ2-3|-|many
TGTGCCAGCAGCTTGGGGGCCCAGGCGTATTTT
CASSLGAQAYF
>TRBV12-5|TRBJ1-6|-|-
TGTGCTAGTGGTTTGGGCCCGTTAGATAACAATTCACCCCTCCACTTT
CASGLGPLDNNSPLHF
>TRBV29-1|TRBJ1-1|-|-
TGCAGCGTCCTTTACACTGAAGCTTTCTTT
CSVLYTEAFF
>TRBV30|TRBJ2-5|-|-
TGTGCCTGGAGGGCCAAAGAGACCCAGTACTTC
CAWRAKETQYF
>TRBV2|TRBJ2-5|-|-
TGTGCCAGCAGTGAGTTGCGGCAAGAGACCCAGTACTTC
CASSELRQETQYF
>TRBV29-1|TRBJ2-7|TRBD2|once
TGCAGCGTTGGGGCTAGCGGGGGAGCCTCCCACGAGCAGTACTTC
CSVGASGGASHEQYF